These 27 T cell receptor beta chains were sequenced from one sample in a study of T cells after yellow fever vaccination. Each CDR3 protein is one row after TCRdb ran MiXCR on the 5' RACE reads. The sample includes 450,000 to 650,000 distinct CDR3 sequences, about 14% of them seen just once. This specimen consisted of PBMCs, obtained on the day of the yellow fever booster vaccination. These receptors were collected from a man aged 25 to 45 who received the YFV17D yellow fever vaccine.

This clonotype has more than one count but fewer than ten. The chain couples TRBV11-2 to TRBJ2-1, with TRBD2 matching 9 bases. Germline V gene data show CDR1 as SGHAT and CDR2 as FQNNGV. The J segment lost 4 bases and the V segment lost 6 bases, leaving 16 bases of the junction unmatched. The CDR3 length is 18 residues. The CDR3 bases are TGTGCCAGCAGTCTAAGAAAAGCGGGAGGCCTCTCATACAATGAGCAGTTCTTC. Its protein product is CASSLRKAGGLSYNEQFF.

This sequence joins TRBV12-3 or TRBV12-4 and TRBJ1-5; 7 nucleotides align to TRBD1. V gave up 7 bases and J gave up 1 base; unmatched junction bases: 4. The CDR3 is 14 residues long. The CDR3 DNA is TGTGCCAGCACCCGACAGGGCAGCAATCAGCCCCAGCATTTT. Protein product: CASTRQGSNQPQHF.

This clonotype showed up just a few times. This sequence joins TRBV7-9 and TRBJ2-1; unclear D gene. The CDR3 totals 13 residues. V was cut by 5 bases and J by 6 bases, with 11 bases left in between. Germline loops: CDR1 SEHNR, CDR2 FQNEAQ (reference sequence). The CDR3 sequence is CASSPLSGNEQFF. The CDR3 nucleotides read TGTGCCAGCAGCCCCCTTTCTGGCAATGAGCAGTTCTTC.

The rearrangement uses TRBV18 and TRBJ2-1, with D perhaps given as TRBD1 or TRBD2 (5 bases each). The V end was cut by 3 bases, the J end by 4 bases, with 13 bases between. CDR1 is KGHSH, CDR2 LQKENI, per germline. The CDR3 length is 15 residues. CDR3 in amino acids: CASSPGGKVYNEQFF. DNA of the CDR3: TGTGCCAGCTCACCTGGGGGTAAGGTTTACAATGAGCAGTTCTTC.

This clonotype was detected a few times. The J gene is TRBJ2-1, the V gene TRBV28; TRBD2 matches at 10 bases. Germline-derived CDR1 and CDR2 are MDHEN and SYDVKM. The J segment lost 8 bases and the V segment lost 2 bases, leaving 6 bases of the junction unmatched. This CDR3 region has 15 residues. The CDR3 DNA reads as TGTGCCAGCAGTTTACTAGCGGGGGCATGGGATGAGCAGTTCTTC. It yields the protein CASSLLAGAWDEQFF.

As to this clonotype: At one boundary the junction diverges from the germline segment, which might be a read error. V gene TRBV3-1 combines with J gene TRBJ2-5; D is unresolved. Germline CDR1 LGHDT, CDR2 YNNKEL (reference sequence). CDR3 length: 15 residues. For the CDR3, the DNA is TGTGCCTGCAGCCAACTCGCAGGTCCCCAAGAGACCCAGTACTTC. It codes for CACSQLAGPQETQYF.

This clonotype was counted between two and nine times. This chain connects TRBV7-2 to TRBJ2-1; 9 bases are a match to TRBD2. The CDR3 has 15 amino acids. The V gene's germline CDR1 is SGHTA and CDR2 FQGNSA. Germline trimming cut 5 bases from V and 10 bases from J; bases unmatched to any gene: 12. The CDR3 spells CASSVSLAGRGEQFF. CDR3 bases: TGTGCCAGCAGCGTTTCACTAGCGGGTAGGGGGGAGCAGTTCTTC.

As DNA, the CDR3 is TGTGCCAGCACCTTACAGCCTAGCGGGGATGGGGGGACCCAGTACTTC. This translates into CASTLQPSGDGGTQYF. This sequence joins TRBV6-1 and TRBJ2-5; the match to TRBD2 covers 9 bases. The junction had 16 bases not matched to a gene; V was cut back by 7 bases and J by 7 bases. The CDR3 runs 16 residues. The germline gives CDR1 MNHNS, CDR2 SASEGT.

This clonotype was detected a few times. J is TRBJ2-3 and V is TRBV20-1; D uncertain. Trimming removed 3 bases from V and 1 base from J, with 11 bases in between. Per germline, CDR1 DFQATT and CDR2 SNEGSKA (reference sequence). CDR3 length equals 14 residues. CDR3 sequence (DNA): TGCAGTGCTAGTCGGCGGCATGGCACAGATACGCAGTATTTT. It encodes CSASRRHGTDTQYF.

The J gene is TRBJ2-7, the V gene TRBV25-1, with TRBD2 identical over 10 bases. CDR3 length equals 16 residues. With 2 bases clipped from V and 3 bases from J, the junction kept 7 bases outside the gene matches. The germline CDR1 and CDR2 sequences are MGHDK and SYGVNS. CDR3 protein: CASSEIGTSAFYEQYF. DNA of the CDR3: TGTGCCAGCAGTGAAATCGGGACTAGCGCTTTCTACGAGCAGTACTTC.

The V call is TRBV7-2, the J call TRBJ2-3; D unresolved. V was trimmed by 0 bases and J by 4 bases, leaving 8 bases between them. Germline loops: CDR1 SGHTA, CDR2 FQGNSA. This CDR3 comprises 14 residues. CDR3 amino acids: CASSLAPGPDTQYF. The CDR3 DNA sequence: TGTGCCAGCAGCTTAGCTCCGGGCCCAGATACGCAGTATTTT. Supplemented by reference TRBV7-2 and TRBJ2-3, the full variable domain reads GAGVSQSPSNKVTEKGKDVELRCDPISGHTALYWYRQSLGQGLEFLIYFQGNSAPDKSGLPSDRFSAERTGGSVSTLTIQRTQQEDSAVYLCASSLAPGPDTQYFGPGTRLTVL.

This chain joins TRBV20-1 and TRBJ2-3; 11 nucleotides align to TRBD1. The V gene end was trimmed by 6 bases and the J gene end by 5 bases; junction bases not matched to a gene: 7. CDR3 length: 14 amino acids. Germline CDR1 is DFQATT and CDR2 is SNEGSKA (reference sequence). This CDR3 is CSARKGQGEDTQYF. CDR3 DNA: TGCAGTGCCCGAAAGGGACAGGGGGAAGATACGCAGTATTTT.

The table lists this clonotype with a few counts. The chain has TRBV20-1 and TRBJ2-7, with D perhaps TRBD1 (5 bases). This CDR3 contains 11 residues. The V end was cut by 0 bases, the J end by 7 bases, with 7 bases between. Germline loops: CDR1 DFQATT, CDR2 SNEGSKA (reference sequence). The CDR3 sequence: CSAREYREQYF. CDR3 in DNA: TGCAGTGCTAGAGAGTACAGGGAGCAGTACTTC.

This clonotype was observed a handful of times. The chain combines TRBV29-1 with TRBJ2-2; TRBD1 matches at 8 bases. The ends lost 8 bases at V and 4 bases at J; junction bases unmatched: 6. This CDR3 comprises 13 residues. Germline V gene data show CDR1 as SQVTM and CDR2 as ANQGSEA. The CDR3 bases are TGCAGCACGACAGGGGTTCGCACCGGGGAGCTGTTTTTT. Translating it yields CSTTGVRTGELFF.

This clonotype turned up a few times. CDR3 residues: CASSPPGTGYDIQYF. The CDR3 DNA follows: TGTGCCAGCTCACCACCCGGGACAGGGTACGACATTCAGTACTTC. V and J are TRBV18 and TRBJ2-4, with TRBD1 matching 9 bases. This CDR3 contains 15 residues. Trimming at V came to 0 bases and at J to 8 bases, leaving 5 bases not matched to a gene. CDR1 KGHSH and CDR2 LQKENI come from the germline V gene.

V usage is TRBV7-9 and J usage is TRBJ2-2, with 8 positions matching TRBD2. The trim removed 3 bases at V and 2 bases at J, leaving 5 bases unmatched. The CDR3 is made up of 16 amino acids. Germline values: CDR1 SEHNR, CDR2 FQNEAQ (reference sequence). CDR3 nucleotides: TGTGCCAGCAGCTTCCTCCGGGGGGGTAACACCGGGGAGCTGTTTTTT. Translating it yields CASSFLRGGNTGELFF. The full variable domain, rest sourced from reference TRBV7-9 and TRBJ2-2, is DTGVSQNPRHKITKRGQNVTFRCDPISEHNRLYWYRQTLGQGPEFLTYFQNEAQLEKSRLLSDRFSAERPKGSFSTLEIQRTEQGDSAMYLCASSFLRGGNTGELFFGEGSRLTVL.

V gene TRBV5-1 combines with J gene TRBJ1-4; 7 bases fit TRBD1. In germline, CDR1 is SGHRS, CDR2 YFSETQ. J lost 2 bases, V lost 6 bases, and 10 bases had no gene match. The length of the CDR3 is 16 residues. CDR3 sequence: CASTRDRATTNEKLFF. In nucleotides, the CDR3 is TGCGCCAGCACCCGTGACAGGGCTACGACTAATGAAAAACTGTTTTTT.

A few counts support this clonotype. The chain has TRBV29-1 and TRBJ1-4, with 7 bases fitting TRBD1. Germline values: CDR1 SQVTM, CDR2 ANQGSEA. The CDR3 contains 16 residues. J lost 4 bases, V lost 6 bases, and 14 bases had no gene match. The CDR3 DNA follows: TGCAGCGTAACCGACACCTGGACAGGCCATAATGAAAAACTGTTTTTT. Amino acids: CSVTDTWTGHNEKLFF.

V usage is TRBV10-3 and J usage is TRBJ1-1; 7 bases line up with TRBD1. Germline lookup yields CDR1 ENHRY and CDR2 SYGVKD. J lost 0 bases, V lost 10 bases, and 2 bases had no gene match. There are 12 residues in the CDR3. The CDR3 DNA follows: TGTGCCACGACAGGGTTGAACACTGAAGCTTTCTTT. The encoded protein is CATTGLNTEAFF.

The V gene is TRBV20-1, the J gene TRBJ2-7; 12 bases are shared with TRBD2. The CDR3 contains 14 residues. Germline trimming cut 4 bases from V and 4 bases from J; bases unmatched to any gene: 5. Germline-derived CDR1 and CDR2 are DFQATT and SNEGSKA (reference sequence). This CDR3 reads CSATTSGSIYEQYF. The CDR3 DNA is TGCAGTGCTACGACTAGCGGGAGTATATACGAGCAGTACTTC.

In this sample, this clonotype turned up a few times. J is TRBJ2-5 and V is TRBV5-1; D possibly corresponds to TRBD1 (6 bases). Germline V lookup: CDR1 SGHRS, CDR2 YFSETQ. The CDR3 is made up of 15 amino acids. V was trimmed by 0 bases and J by 5 bases, leaving 14 bases between them. The CDR3 coding sequence is TGCGCCAGCAGCTTGGACGGGTCAGGGGTGGAGACCCAGTACTTC. Residues: CASSLDGSGVETQYF.

The chain couples TRBV25-1 to TRBJ2-1; 13 bases line up with TRBD2. The CDR3 is 16 amino acids. Trimming cost V 8 bases and J 7 bases; bases outside gene matches: 11. Germline assignment: CDR1 MGHDK and CDR2 SYGVNS. CDR3 in amino acids: CASGERSTSGGNEQFF. Written as DNA, the CDR3 is TGTGCCAGCGGAGAGAGATCGACTAGCGGGGGGAATGAGCAGTTCTTC.

This clonotype has just a few counts. The V gene is TRBV6-1, the J gene TRBJ2-7; TRBD2 matches 8 bases. The germline V gene encodes CDR1 MNHNS and CDR2 SASEGT. The CDR3 contains 14 residues. Germline trimming cut 7 bases from V and 3 bases from J; bases unmatched to any gene: 8. CDR3 sequence: CASTPAGESYEQYF. The CDR3 coding sequence is TGTGCCAGCACCCCAGCGGGAGAAAGCTACGAGCAGTACTTC.

This clonotype was found a few times. V is TRBV7-2 and J is TRBJ2-7; D not certain. V lost 5 bases and J lost 6, with 11 bases in between. Germline loops: CDR1 SGHTA, CDR2 FQGNSA. CDR3 length equals 12 residues. The CDR3 reads CASSISSLEQYF. For the CDR3, the DNA is TGTGCCAGCAGCATTAGCTCTCTCGAGCAGTACTTC.

The chain joins TRBV29-1 to TRBJ1-1; tentatively, D is TRBD1 (6 bases). The CDR3 consists of 12 residues. CDR1 and CDR2 (germline): SQVTM, ANQGSEA. V was pared by 0 bases and J by 4 bases, with 6 bases between. CDR3 coding DNA: TGCAGCGTTGAAGAAGGGGGCACTGAAGCTTTCTTT. Translation gives CSVEEGGTEAFF.

The chain links TRBV9 to TRBJ2-3; D gene unclear. V dropped 4 bases and J dropped 5 bases, with 14 bases sitting between them. Germline V gene data show CDR1 as SGDLS and CDR2 as YYNGEE. CDR3 length: 14 residues. Here the CDR3 reads CASSPAPVKDTQYF. In DNA, the CDR3 is TGTGCCAGCAGCCCAGCCCCTGTCAAAGATACGCAGTATTTT.

This clonotype was seen more than once but under ten times. The J gene is TRBJ1-4, the V gene TRBV30; no reliable D call. V was cut by 3 bases and J by 2 bases, with 7 bases left in between. The CDR3 contains 13 residues. The germline CDR1 and CDR2 sequences are GTSNPN and SVGIG (reference sequence). CDR3 DNA: TGTGCCTGGAGCATATGGACTAATGAAAAACTGTTTTTT. It specifies CAWSIWTNEKLFF.